Listed below are T cell receptor beta chains from one sample, sequenced in a study of identical twins. TCRdb redid the calling of the 5' RACE reads with MiXCR, one entry per CDR3 protein. The table shows 450,000 or so distinct CDR3 sequences, with 20% to 30% occurring only once. Separately, the same data were catalogued under a study of T cells expressing NK-cell markers.

Sequenced input: CD4+ T cells sorted from blood. These receptors were obtained from a woman aged 18-29 years in good health. The CDR3 runs from the conserved cysteine through the conserved F or W. Fields, in order: clone size, V gene, D gene, J gene, CDR3 DNA, CDR3 protein. A D gene is named only where the DNA matches it firmly. The listing skips clone size in some rows; elsewhere it reads once, few, many or a size class.

size: .; V: TRBV2; D: TRBD2; J: TRBJ2-5; DNA: TGTGCCAGCAGTTCTAGCGGGAGGCCCCAAGAGACCCAGTACTTC; CDR3: CASSSSGRPQETQYF
size: once; V: TRBV11-2; D: TRBD2; J: TRBJ2-6; DNA: TGTGCCAGCAGCACGCGACTAGCGGCCAGCTCTGGGGCCAACGTCCTGACTTTC; CDR3: CASSTRLAASSGANVLTF
size: .; V: TRBV29-1; D: TRBD2; J: TRBJ2-7; DNA: TGCAGCACCGCGGGGGACTCCTACGAGCAGTACTTC; CDR3: CSTAGDSYEQYF
size: few; V: TRBV9; D: TRBD1; J: TRBJ1-1; DNA: TGTGCCAGCAGTAGACAGGGGGAAGCTTTCTTT; CDR3: CASSRQGEAFF
size: .; V: TRBV6-1; D: .; J: TRBJ2-1; DNA: TGTGCCAGCAGTCCCCAAGGGAGGGGGGGGAAGAAGCAGTTCTTC; CDR3: CASSPQGRGGKKQFF
size: many; V: TRBV12-3/TRBV12-4; D: .; J: TRBJ2-3; DNA: TGTGCCAGCAGTTTCTGGAGAGATACGCAGTATTTT; CDR3: CASSFWRDTQYF
size: once; V: TRBV5-1; D: .; J: TRBJ2-1; DNA: TGCGCCAGCAGCTTGCGGCCCCTGGGGTTAGATGAGCAGTTCTTC; CDR3: CASSLRPLGLDEQFF
size: many; V: TRBV7-2; D: TRBD2; J: TRBJ2-7; DNA: TGTGCCAGCAGCTTAGGTTTAGCGGGCTCCTACGAGCAGTACTTC; CDR3: CASSLGLAGSYEQYF
size: .; V: TRBV29-1; D: .; J: TRBJ2-1; DNA: TGCAGCGTGGATGGGGACCCACAGTTCTTC; CDR3: CSVDGDPQFF
size: .; V: TRBV12-3/TRBV12-4; D: TRBD1; J: TRBJ1-5; DNA: TGTGCCAGCAGCCAAGGACAGGTCAATCAGCCCCAGCATTTT; CDR3: CASSQGQVNQPQHF
size: few; V: TRBV3-1; D: .; J: TRBJ2-2; DNA: TGTGCCAGCAGCCAAGAAGGGGGGGCCTACACCGGGGAGCTGTTTTTT; CDR3: CASSQEGGAYTGELFF
size: many; V: TRBV6-2/TRBV6-3; D: TRBD2; J: TRBJ2-3; DNA: TGTGCCAGCAGTTACCCGACTAGCGGGGGCCAGCTGGCAAGCACAGATACGCAGTATTTT; CDR3: CASSYPTSGGQLASTDTQYF
size: few; V: TRBV7-6; D: .; J: TRBJ2-1; DNA: TGTGCCAGCAGCGCCCCTCTGGGCAATGAGCAGTTCTTC; CDR3: CASSAPLGNEQFF
size: few; V: TRBV6-1; D: TRBD1; J: TRBJ2-5; DNA: TGTGCCAGCAGTGCCCGGACAGGGGGAACCACCCAGTACTTC; CDR3: CASSARTGGTTQYF
size: few; V: TRBV5-6; D: TRBD2; J: TRBJ2-4; DNA: TGTGCCAGCAGCTCTTCTAGCGGGGAGGTGAAAAATCAGTACTTC; CDR3: CASSSSSGEVKNQYF
size: .; V: TRBV9; D: .; J: TRBJ1-4; DNA: TGTGCCAGCAGCCGTCCAGGTGGGGCGAGAGGAGAAAAACTGTTTTTT; CDR3: CASSRPGGARGEKLFF
size: .; V: TRBV6-1; D: TRBD2; J: TRBJ2-1; DNA: TGTGCCAGCAGCACTTGGCGGGGGGCCAATGAGCAGTTCTTC; CDR3: CASSTWRGANEQFF
size: .; V: TRBV6-1; D: .; J: TRBJ1-2; DNA: TGTGCCAGCAGTGAAATGACAGCGAACTATGGCTACACCTTC; CDR3: CASSEMTANYGYTF
size: few; V: TRBV7-9; D: TRBD2; J: TRBJ2-4; DNA: TGTGCCAGCAGCCCCCTGATTTCGGGCGGGGGAAACATTCAGTACTTC; CDR3: CASSPLISGGGNIQYF
size: few; V: TRBV11-2; D: .; J: TRBJ2-5; DNA: TGTGCCAGCAGCGGCGGACCGAAAGAGACCCAGTACTTC; CDR3: CASSGGPKETQYF
size: .; V: TRBV20-1; D: .; J: TRBJ2-1; DNA: TGCAGTGCGTTCCGGCCCCAGCGGTACAATGAGCAGTTCTTC; CDR3: CSAFRPQRYNEQFF
size: .; V: TRBV6-2/TRBV6-3; D: .; J: TRBJ2-1; DNA: TGTGCCAGCAGTCCGGACGGGAGTGCTTCCTACAATGAGCAGTTCTTC; CDR3: CASSPDGSASYNEQFF
size: few; V: TRBV7-9; D: TRBD2; J: TRBJ2-1; DNA: TGTGCCAGCAGCTTAGTGGGTAGCGGGACTGAGCAGTTCTTC; CDR3: CASSLVGSGTEQFF
size: few; V: TRBV20-1; D: .; J: TRBJ1-1; DNA: TGCAGTGGGGGATCTTCCTGGGCGAACACTGAAGCTTTCTTT; CDR3: CSGGSSWANTEAFF
size: .; V: TRBV5-6; D: .; J: TRBJ1-4; DNA: TGTGCCAGCAGCTTGGACCTAGGGGGTAAACTGTTTTTT; CDR3: CASSLDLGGKLFF
size: .; V: TRBV3-1; D: .; J: TRBJ1-2; DNA: TGTGCCAGCAGCCAGGACTCGGGGAGAAGGAACTATGGCTACACCTTC; CDR3: CASSQDSGRRNYGYTF
size: .; V: TRBV7-2; D: TRBD2; J: TRBJ2-7; DNA: TGTGCCAGCAGCTACCAAACTAGCGGGAGTTACGAGCAGTACTTC; CDR3: CASSYQTSGSYEQYF
size: many; V: TRBV29-1; D: .; J: TRBJ2-5; DNA: TGCAGCGTTGTAGGCCTCCAAGAGACCCAGTACTTC; CDR3: CSVVGLQETQYF
size: few; V: TRBV24-1; D: TRBD2; J: TRBJ2-3; DNA: TGTGCCACCAGTCACGCAGGGGAGAACCTAGCGGGGGCCACAGATACGCAGTATTTT; CDR3: CATSHAGENLAGATDTQYF
size: .; V: TRBV15; D: .; J: TRBJ1-5; DNA: TGTGCCACCCAGGCATTCGAGGGCCTTTCTAATCAGCCCCAGCATTTT; CDR3: CATQAFEGLSNQPQHF
size: few; V: TRBV20-1; D: .; J: TRBJ1-2; DNA: TGCAGTGCTAGACAGGGAAGTGGCAATGGCTACACCTTC; CDR3: CSARQGSGNGYTF
size: .; V: TRBV15; D: .; J: TRBJ2-5; DNA: TGTGCCACCAGCAGGAGAGGTGGGGAGGAGACCCAGTACTTC; CDR3: CATSRRGGEETQYF
size: few; V: TRBV5-1; D: TRBD1; J: TRBJ1-1; DNA: TGCGCCAGCAGCCCCGGGACAGGGTTTGGGAGAACTGAAGCTTTCTTT; CDR3: CASSPGTGFGRTEAFF
size: few; V: TRBV7-9; D: .; J: TRBJ2-3; DNA: TGTGCCAGCAGCTCCAGCCCCCAGCGGCTCACAGATACGCAGTATTTT; CDR3: CASSSSPQRLTDTQYF
size: .; V: TRBV10-3; D: TRBD2; J: TRBJ2-1; DNA: TGTGCCATCAGGGAGCGGGGCCAGAGAACGGATGAGCAGTTCTTC; CDR3: CAIRERGQRTDEQFF